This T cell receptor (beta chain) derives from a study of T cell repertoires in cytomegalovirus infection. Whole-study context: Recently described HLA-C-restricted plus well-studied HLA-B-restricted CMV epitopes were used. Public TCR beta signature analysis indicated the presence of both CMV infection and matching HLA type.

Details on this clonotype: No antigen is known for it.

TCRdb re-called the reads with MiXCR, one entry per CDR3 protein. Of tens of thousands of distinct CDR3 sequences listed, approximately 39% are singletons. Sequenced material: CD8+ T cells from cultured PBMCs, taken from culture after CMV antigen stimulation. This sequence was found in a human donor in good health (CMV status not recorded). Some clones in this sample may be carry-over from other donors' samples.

The CDR3 reads CASSEVGTASTDTQYF. The CDR3 coding sequence is TGTGCCAGCAGTGAGGTCGGGACAGCTAGCACAGATACGCAGTATTTT. The chain links TRBV6-6 to TRBJ2-3; 7 bases agree with TRBD1. Looked up from germline, CDR1 is MNHNY and CDR2 is SVGAGI (reference sequence). The CDR3 length is 16 residues. The ends lost 5 bases at V and 0 bases at J; junction bases unmatched: 8.